This T cell receptor beta chain was retrieved from a study of CD8+ T cells in alopecia areata. Reverse transcription of extracted RNA yielded cDNA, which provided the sequencing template. Some clones are missing from TCRdb's copy, which holds only in-frame ones; the method was immunoSEQ multiplex PCR. The repertoire consists of around 120,000 clones, with less than 45% occurring once and the leading ten covering 3.1%. V was pared by 2 bases and J by 2 bases, with 12 bases between. The CDR3 is 14 amino acids. Germline V CDR1 and CDR2: GTSNPN, SVGIG (reference sequence). This sequence originates from a human donor with alopecia areata. What was sequenced was CD4+ T cells sorted from blood. The genes are TRBV30 and TRBJ2-5, with D tentatively TRBD2 (6 bases). The CDR3 here is CAWSTGALQETQYF. CDR3 nucleotide sequence: TGTGCCTGGAGTACGGGAGCGTTACAAGAGACCCAGTACTTC.